This is a list of T cell receptor beta chains from one sample in a study of cytomegalovirus exposure and HLA in healthy donors. Here immunoSEQ multiplex PCR was the method, and the copy in TCRdb shows in-frame clones only, minus some. Here the sample spans some 140,000 clones, approximately 73% being singletons. The sample taken for sequencing was PBMCs. The receptors derive from a woman aged 40-49 years in good health and CMV-seronegative. Each CDR3 is given with its conserved first and last residue. The D gene is left open where the match is weak. Size values are once, few and many counts, or a class for expanded clones, and some rows have none.

clone size	D gene	V gene	J gene	CDR3 protein	CDR3 DNA
few	-	TRBV5-1	TRBJ1-2	CASSLGSGPNYGYTF	TGCGCCAGCAGCTTGGGGTCAGGCCCCAACTATGGCTACACCTTC
-	TRBD2	TRBV19	TRBJ2-1	CASSIGRGAYNEQFF	TGTGCCAGTAGTATAGGCCGGGGGGCCTACAATGAGCAGTTCTTC
-	TRBD2	TRBV7-9	TRBJ2-5	CASSLKGERGKETQYF	TGTGCCAGCAGCTTAAAAGGGGAGCGGGGGAAAGAGACCCAGTACTTC
-	-	TRBV7-6	TRBJ1-3	CASSLQAAGNTIYF	TGTGCCAGCAGCCTGCAGGCTGCTGGAAACACCATATATTTT
-	TRBD1	TRBV19	TRBJ1-6	CASSWDSYNSPLHF	TGTGCCAGTAGTTGGGACAGCTATAATTCACCCCTCCACTTT
-	-	TRBV2	TRBJ2-7	CASTSRQVPYEQYF	TGTGCCAGCACATCGCGACAGGTCCCCTACGAGCAGTACTTC
-	TRBD1	TRBV9	TRBJ2-7	CASSKGEDRGSYEQYF	TGTGCCAGCAGCAAAGGGGAGGACAGGGGCTCCTACGAGCAGTACTTC
few	-	TRBV4-1	TRBJ1-4	CASSQVFGNLGEKLFF	TGCGCCAGCAGCCAAGTTTTCGGGAACTTGGGGGAAAAACTGTTTTTT
few	TRBD1	TRBV4-1	TRBJ1-5	CASSRDRENQPQHF	TGCGCCAGCAGCCGGGACAGGGAAAATCAGCCCCAGCATTTT
-	-	TRBV15	TRBJ2-2	CATSRDRSGELFF	TGTGCCACCAGCAGAGATCGGTCAGGGGAGCTGTTTTTT
-	-	TRBV2	TRBJ2-3	CARGGRGGQVTDTQYF	TGTGCCAGAGGGGGCCGGGGGGGGCAAGTGACAGATACGCAGTATTTT
-	TRBD1	TRBV6-5	TRBJ2-7	CASSYGGQGPTYEQYF	TGTGCCAGCAGTTACGGCGGACAGGGGCCTACCTACGAGCAGTACTTC
-	TRBD2	TRBV5-6	TRBJ2-5	CASREVAGGTETQYF	TGTGCCAGCAGGGAGGTAGCGGGGGGCACGGAGACCCAGTACTTC
-	-	TRBV9	TRBJ2-2	CASSVGGGRGTGELFF	TGTGCCAGCAGCGTAGGTGGGGGGAGAGGCACCGGGGAGCTGTTTTTT
-	TRBD2	TRBV10-3	TRBJ2-3	CAISSGLAGGRADTQYF	TGTGCCATCAGCTCGGGACTAGCGGGGGGGCGTGCAGATACGCAGTATTTT
-	-	TRBV4-1	TRBJ1-5	CASSQDGYTGYDQPQHF	TGCGCCAGCAGCCAAGACGGTTATACAGGGTATGATCAGCCCCAGCATTTT
-	-	TRBV18	TRBJ1-2	CASSPSDRRGYTF	TGTGCCAGCTCACCTTCAGACAGGCGTGGCTACACCTTC
-	TRBD2	TRBV2	TRBJ2-5	CASSTGGWGGETQYF	TGTGCCAGCAGTACTGGGGGGTGGGGGGGGGAGACCCAGTACTTC
-	-	TRBV7-9	TRBJ1-5	CASTPNRSGKGTYQPQHF	TGTGCCAGCACCCCCAATAGGTCAGGGAAGGGAACTTATCAGCCCCAGCATTTT
few	TRBD2	TRBV5-6	TRBJ2-5	CASSLIAGGEETQYF	TGTGCCAGCAGCTTGATAGCGGGGGGGGAAGAGACCCAGTACTTC
-	-	TRBV4-1	TRBJ1-2	CASRRGNTDYGYTF	TGCGCCAGCAGAAGAGGGAATACAGACTATGGCTACACCTTC
-	-	TRBV11-1	TRBJ1-1	CASSRGVGGTEAFF	TGTGCCAGCAGCCGAGGAGTCGGGGGGACTGAAGCTTTCTTT
-	-	TRBV28	TRBJ1-5	CASSFPGHQPQHF	TGTGCCAGCAGTTTCCCAGGTCATCAGCCCCAGCATTTT
-	-	TRBV5-4	TRBJ2-2	CASSSEPALGIGELFF	TGTGCCAGCAGCTCGGAGCCCGCCCTGGGTATAGGGGAGCTGTTTTTT
once	-	TRBV11-2	TRBJ2-1	CASSRPTTGTRYNEQFF	TGTGCCAGCAGCCGTCCGACTACCGGGACAAGGTACAATGAGCAGTTCTTC
-	-	TRBV11-2	TRBJ2-1	CASSPVRGHYNEQFF	TGTGCCAGCAGCCCCGTACGGGGACATTACAATGAGCAGTTCTTC
-	TRBD2	TRBV5-6	TRBJ2-1	CASRYGGGRDEQFF	TGTGCCAGCAGATACGGGGGGGGTCGGGATGAGCAGTTCTTC
-	TRBD1	TRBV5-1	TRBJ1-6	CASSSGTGGITLHF	TGCGCCAGCAGCTCCGGGACAGGGGGGATCACCCTCCACTTT
-	TRBD1	TRBV7-2	TRBJ1-1	CASSPRGGRTEAFF	TGTGCCAGCAGCCCCAGAGGGGGCCGGACCGAAGCTTTCTTT
-	TRBD2	TRBV5-6	TRBJ2-3	CASSFRAGTNTQYF	TGTGCCAGCAGCTTCCGCGCGGGGACTAATACGCAGTATTTT
-	-	TRBV19	TRBJ2-6	CATQGTITSGANVLTF	TGTGCCACCCAGGGAACTATAACCTCTGGGGCCAACGTCCTGACTTTC
once	TRBD1	TRBV4-2	TRBJ1-5	CASSPSGTGGNQPQHF	TGTGCCAGCAGCCCCTCCGGGACAGGGGGCAATCAGCCCCAGCATTTT
-	TRBD1	TRBV19	TRBJ2-2	CASSPGWGQYTGELFF	TGTGCCAGTAGTCCAGGGTGGGGACAGTACACCGGGGAGCTGTTTTTT
few	-	TRBV4-3	TRBJ1-1	CASSQDLRNTEAFF	TGCGCCAGCAGCCAAGATCTACGGAACACTGAAGCTTTCTTT
few	-	TRBV11-2	TRBJ2-7	CASSLGGGLSYEQYF	TGTGCCAGCAGCTTAGGGGGGGGGCTTTCCTACGAGCAGTACTTC
-	TRBD2	TRBV5-5	TRBJ2-3	CASSLGAGGLSDTQYF	TGTGCCAGCAGCTTGGGAGCGGGGGGGCTCTCAGATACGCAGTATTTT
once	-	TRBV5-8	TRBJ1-3	CASRAGVVGNTIYF	TGTGCCAGCAGGGCAGGGGTTGTCGGAAACACCATATATTTT
-	-	TRBV29-1	TRBJ2-3	CSVDGQQGLTDTQYF	TGCAGCGTTGATGGTCAGCAGGGCCTCACAGATACGCAGTATTTT
few	-	TRBV4-2	TRBJ2-2	CASSQEWGDGGELFF	TGTGCCAGCAGCCAAGAGTGGGGGGATGGCGGGGAGCTGTTTTTT
-	TRBD1	TRBV27	TRBJ1-2	CASSPGTGAAYGYTF	TGTGCCAGCAGTCCAGGGACAGGGGCGGCCTATGGCTACACCTTC